This TCR beta chain originates from a study of blood T cells in healthy people across ages. At least 6 million PBMCs were isolated per sample. The CDR3 is made up of 14 amino acids. The V gene's germline CDR1 is SGHRS and CDR2 YFSETQ. Trimming removed 0 bases at V and 5 bases at J, with 12 bases between. A second PCR of 7 to 11 cycles used a sample-barcoded 5' primer and a J-beta primer mix. TCRdb independently ran MiXCR on the 5' RACE reads; one entry per CDR3 protein. The table lists around 1,600,000 distinct CDR3 sequences, roughly 43% of them singletons. The clonotype originates from a woman in her late teens or twenties in good health. This sequence joins TRBV5-1 and TRBJ2-7, with D perhaps matching TRBD2 (6 bases). The sample consisted of blood. DNA for the CDR3: TGCGCCAGCAGCTTGGGCGGGGTCCCCGACGAGCAGTACTTC. Amino acids: CASSLGGVPDEQYF. The full variable domain, rest sourced from reference TRBV5-1 and TRBJ2-7, is KAGVTQTPRYLIKTRGQQVTLSCSPISGHRSVSWYQQTPGQGLQFLFEYFSETQRNKGNFPGRFSGRQFSNSRSEMNVSTLELGDSALYLCASSLGGVPDEQYFGPGTRLTVT.